Below, 32 T cell receptor beta chains from the same sample are listed, as sequenced in a study of beta chain features in type 1 diabetes. Expressed TCRB transcripts were sequenced because the entire RNA isolate underwent reverse transcription. Data came from immunoSEQ multiplex PCR; TCRdb stores just in-frame clones and leaves some out. The sample carries hundreds of thousands of clones, 25% to 35% recorded once. Input material: naive CD4+ T cells from blood. The receptors come from a man between 18 and 29 years old in good health.

This clone was detected a few times. Distinct nucleotide sequences in the sample also encode this CDR3. The rearrangement uses TRBV20-1 and TRBJ2-1, with D uncertain. CDR1 DFQATT and CDR2 SNEGSKA come from the germline V gene (reference sequence). V was shortened by 6 bases and J by 7 bases, with 7 bases between the two germline ends. This CDR3 contains 10 residues. CDR3 in DNA: TGCAGTGCAACCCGGAATGAGCAGTTCTTC. As protein: CSATRNEQFF.

V gene TRBV6-1 combines with J gene TRBJ2-3; 7 bases line up with TRBD2. Germline lookup yields CDR1 MNHNS and CDR2 SASEGT. This CDR3 spans 15 amino acids. V lost 4 bases, J lost 1 base, and 5 bases stayed unmatched. The DNA of the CDR3 is TGTGCCAGCAGTGCGCAGCGGGGAGGCACAGATACGCAGTATTTT. Its protein is CASSAQRGGTDTQYF.

This clone was recorded a few times. The chain carries TRBV28 and TRBJ2-1, with D perhaps TRBD2 (6 bases). CDR3 length: 15 residues. Germline V gives CDR1 MDHEN, CDR2 SYDVKM. Trimming took 3 bases from V and 0 from J, leaving 9 bases between them. The CDR3 here is CASSLGGGSYNEQFF. The CDR3 bases are TGTGCCAGCAGTTTGGGGGGAGGCTCCTACAATGAGCAGTTCTTC.

The chain recombines TRBV19 with TRBJ2-7, with D perhaps TRBD2 (5 bases). Per the germline V gene, CDR1 is LNHDA and CDR2 is SQIVND (reference sequence). This CDR3 region has 14 residues. The V gene lost 6 bases and the J gene lost 0 bases, with 12 bases spanning the gap. The CDR3 is CASSPSSGSYEQYF. CDR3 DNA sequence: TGTGCCAGTAGCCCCTCGAGCGGCTCCTACGAGCAGTACTTC.

This clone has more than one count but fewer than ten. The chain carries TRBV9 and TRBJ2-5; D call uncertain. Germline V lookup: CDR1 SGDLS, CDR2 YYNGEE. This CDR3 has 13 residues. With 2 bases removed from V and 5 bases from J, the gap between germline ends came to 10 bases. The CDR3 is CASSVSFGETQYF. The DNA of the CDR3 is TGTGCCAGCAGCGTCAGCTTCGGGGAGACCCAGTACTTC.

With respect to this clone: A read error is possible here, since a much larger clone lies one base away. The sample contains more than one DNA sequence encoding this CDR3. The gene calls are TRBV7-2 and TRBJ2-3, with D unclear. Germline CDR1 and CDR2: SGHTA and FQGNSA. The CDR3 contains 12 residues. Between the trimmed V and J ends, which lost 2 bases and 0 bases, there was a span of 0 bases. This CDR3 reads CASSLSTDTQYF. In DNA form, the CDR3 reads TGTGCCAGCAGCTTAAGCACAGATACGCAGTATTTT.

In its sample, this clone was seen a few times. The chain uses TRBV7-9 and TRBJ1-5; the D is unclear. V was pared by 1 base and J by 6 bases, with 10 bases between. Germline loops: CDR1 SEHNR, CDR2 FQNEAQ (reference sequence). This CDR3 is 14 amino acids long. DNA for the CDR3: TGTGCCAGCAGCTTAGGGCTGTTACCTCAGCCCCAGCATTTT. Protein: CASSLGLLPQPQHF.

The chain has TRBV7-9 and TRBJ2-7; D is uncertain. V dropped 8 bases and J dropped 3 bases, with 14 bases sitting between them. The CDR3 extends over 13 amino acids. Per the germline V gene, CDR1 is SEHNR and CDR2 is FQNEAQ (reference sequence). In DNA, the CDR3 is TGTGCCAGCGAACTCCTGGGGATCTACGAGCAGTACTTC. This sequence encodes CASELLGIYEQYF. The full variable domain, rest sourced from reference TRBV7-9 and TRBJ2-7, is DTGVSQNPRHKITKRGQNVTFRCDPISEHNRLYWYRQTLGQGPEFLTYFQNEAQLEKSRLLSDRFSAERPKGSFSTLEIQRTEQGDSAMYLCASELLGIYEQYFGPGTRLTVT.

A few counts support this clone. The chain recombines TRBV30 with TRBJ2-2; possible D gene TRBD2, 5 bases. V was cut by 5 bases and J by 4 bases, with 14 bases left in between. CDR1 is GTSNPN, CDR2 SVGIG, per germline (reference sequence). CDR3 length equals 14 residues. The CDR3 sequence: CAWLTPRGTGELFF. The CDR3 DNA reads as TGTGCCTGGCTTACGCCCCGGGGCACCGGGGAGCTGTTTTTT.

The chain couples TRBV28 to TRBJ2-7; D is possibly TRBD2 (6 bases). The ends were cut back, 3 bases at V and 4 bases at J, with 10 bases in the middle. Germline lookup yields CDR1 MDHEN and CDR2 SYDVKM. This CDR3 has 13 residues. The CDR3 region has the DNA TGTGCCAGCAGTTTGGGGACTCCTTACGAGCAGTACTTC. This codes for CASSLGTPYEQYF. The variable domain in full, completed from reference TRBV28 and TRBJ2-7, reads DVKVTQSSRYLVKRTGEKVFLECVQDMDHENMFWYRQDPGLGLRLIYFSYDVKMKEKGDIPEGYSVSREKKERFSLILESASTNQTSMYLCASSLGTPYEQYFGPGTRLTVT.

J is TRBJ2-7 and V is TRBV9, with 7 bases that match TRBD2. The CDR3 is 14 amino acids. In germline, CDR1 is SGDLS, CDR2 YYNGEE. V trimming: 0 bases; J trimming: 3 bases; junction bases outside the gene matches: 3. Written as DNA, the CDR3 is TGTGCCAGCAGCGTAGCTCCTAGCGGCTACGAGCAGTACTTC. Translation: CASSVAPSGYEQYF.

J is TRBJ2-7 and V is TRBV30, with D uncertain. The CDR3 is 14 residues long. Trimming stripped 3 bases from V and 2 bases from J, with 14 bases between. The V gene's germline CDR1 is GTSNPN and CDR2 SVGIG (reference sequence). The CDR3 DNA sequence: TGTGCCTGGAGCGTGGTCTACCTACCCTACGAGCAGTACTTC. As protein: CAWSVVYLPYEQYF.

This clone turned up a few times. The chain has TRBV30 and TRBJ2-5, with 7 bases matching TRBD1. The CDR3 loop spans 15 amino acids. Trimming at V came to 2 bases and at J to 5 bases, leaving 11 bases not matched to a gene. The germline gives CDR1 GTSNPN, CDR2 SVGIG (reference sequence). CDR3 region: CAWSTSTGSMETQYF. CDR3 in DNA: TGTGCCTGGAGTACCTCGACAGGGAGTATGGAGACCCAGTACTTC.

Only a few counts were recorded for this clone. The rearrangement links TRBV7-2 to TRBJ2-1; weak D call: TRBD2 (6 bases). Germline V gene data show CDR1 as SGHTA and CDR2 as FQGNSA. The length of the CDR3 is 15 residues. V dropped 3 bases and J dropped 3 bases, with 12 bases sitting between them. The CDR3 loop reads CASSFIGGIYNEQFF. The CDR3 DNA reads as TGTGCCAGCAGCTTTATCGGAGGGATCTACAATGAGCAGTTCTTC.

This clone has only a few counts. J is TRBJ2-1 and V is TRBV30; 9 nucleotides align to TRBD2. The junction had 8 bases not matched to a gene; V was cut back by 0 bases and J by 5 bases. Germline loops: CDR1 GTSNPN, CDR2 SVGIG (reference sequence). The CDR3 has 16 residues. As DNA, the CDR3 is TGTGCCTGGAGTGTACGTGGCGGGAGGGCCCACAATGAGCAGTTCTTC. As protein: CAWSVRGGRAHNEQFF.

J is TRBJ2-3 and V is TRBV5-4; TRBD2 agrees at 10 bases. This CDR3 contains 17 residues. V shed 7 bases, J shed 4 bases, and the junction held 15 bases outside the gene matches. The germline CDR1 and CDR2 sequences are SGHNT and YYREEE (reference sequence). CDR3 in DNA: TGTGCCAGCGCACTATCAGCGGGAGGGCCTGGAGCAGATACGCAGTATTTT. Translated: CASALSAGGPGADTQYF.

This sequence joins TRBV28 and TRBJ2-1; D remains unclear. Germline CDR1 reads MDHEN; CDR2 reads SYDVKM. The CDR3 sequence is 12 residues long. V lost 5 bases, J lost 4 bases, and 6 bases lay in between. The CDR3 here is CASSQTYNEQFF. CDR3 coding DNA: TGTGCCAGCAGTCAGACGTACAATGAGCAGTTCTTC.

The genes are TRBV14 and TRBJ1-1, with D tentatively TRBD1 (6 bases). V lost 3 bases and J 4 bases, leaving 12 bases between the germline ends. The CDR3 has 14 residues. Germline loops: CDR1 SGHDN, CDR2 FVKESK. The CDR3 is CASSHHRDGTEAFF. CDR3 bases: TGTGCCAGCAGCCATCACAGGGACGGCACTGAAGCTTTCTTT.

This clone was seen only a few times. The CDR3 DNA sequence: TGTGCCAGTAGTATAGGGCTCGGAGGTTGGAGAGCATATAACAATGAGCAGTTCTTC. Its protein product is CASSIGLGGWRAYNNEQFF. The chain links TRBV19 to TRBJ2-1; D perhaps matches TRBD2 (5 bases). Germline CDR1 reads LNHDA; CDR2 reads SQIVND (reference sequence). Trimming pared 1 base from V and 5 bases from J, leaving 24 bases between. The CDR3 consists of 19 residues.

The rearrangement links TRBV29-1 to TRBJ2-5, with 10 bases matching TRBD2. V was pared by 4 bases and J by 4 bases, with 3 bases of the junction left unmatched. From germline, CDR1 is SQVTM and CDR2 ANQGSEA. CDR3 length: 13 residues. CDR3: CSVAQREGETQYF. CDR3 nucleotide sequence: TGCAGCGTTGCCCAGCGGGAGGGAGAGACCCAGTACTTC.

The chain combines TRBV29-1 with TRBJ2-5, with 7 nucleotides matching TRBD2. CDR3 length: 12 residues. The J segment lost 7 bases and the V segment lost 3 bases, leaving 5 bases of the junction unmatched. CDR1 and CDR2 from the germline V gene are SQVTM and ANQGSEA. CDR3 sequence: CSVETPGGTQYF. For the CDR3, the DNA is TGCAGCGTTGAGACTCCGGGGGGGACCCAGTACTTC.

The V and J genes are TRBV5-4 and TRBJ2-6; D tentatively fits TRBD1 or TRBD2 (5 bases each). Per germline, CDR1 SGHNT and CDR2 YYREEE (reference sequence). This CDR3 is built from 17 residues. Deletions cut 5 bases from V and 2 bases from J, with 17 bases between. CDR3 residues: CASRFLGENTGANVLTF. In DNA, the CDR3 is TGTGCCAGCAGGTTCTTAGGGGAGAATACTGGGGCCAACGTCCTGACTTTC.

In its sample, this clone was seen a few times. The rearrangement links TRBV29-1 to TRBJ2-2; 7 positions agree with TRBD2. CDR3 length: 17 amino acids. Germline-derived CDR1 and CDR2 are SQVTM and ANQGSEA. Germline trimming cut 6 bases from V and 5 bases from J; bases unmatched to any gene: 18. The chain's CDR3 is CSVDGLAGEVKTGELFF. CDR3 bases: TGCAGCGTCGATGGGTTGGCGGGAGAAGTGAAGACCGGGGAGCTGTTTTTT.

This clone turned up a few times. V and J are TRBV30 and TRBJ2-1; 7 bases match TRBD2. Losses at the gene ends were 5 bases for V and 3 bases for J; bases not matched to a gene: 7. The CDR3 is 14 amino acids. The germline CDR1 and CDR2 sequences are GTSNPN and SVGIG (reference sequence). The CDR3 DNA reads as TGTGCCTGGCATATAGCGGGTCACTACAATGAGCAGTTCTTC. Amino acid sequence: CAWHIAGHYNEQFF. Based on the CDR3 plus reference TRBV30 and TRBJ2-1, the full variable domain is SQTIHQWPATLVQPVGSPLSLECTVEGTSNPNLYWYRQAAGRGLQLLFYSVGIGQISSEVPQNLSASRPQDRQFILSSKKLLLSDSGFYLCAWHIAGHYNEQFFGPGTRLTVL.

The chain has TRBV9 and TRBJ1-1, with 8 bases that match TRBD1. In germline, CDR1 is SGDLS, CDR2 YYNGEE. With 2 bases clipped from V and 7 bases from J, the junction kept 7 bases outside the gene matches. This CDR3 comprises 14 residues. The CDR3, as DNA: TGTGCCAGCAGCGTGACAGGGGCAAATGGTGAAGCTTTCTTT. The encoded protein is CASSVTGANGEAFF.

This clone was found a few times. The chain uses TRBV30 and TRBJ1-4; D is unresolved. The CDR3 extends over 17 amino acids. V lost 3 bases, J lost 5 bases, and 22 bases lay in between. The germline V gene encodes CDR1 GTSNPN and CDR2 SVGIG (reference sequence). CDR3 loop: CAWRSVRLAPRNEKLFF. CDR3 sequence (DNA): TGTGCCTGGAGATCCGTACGCCTGGCCCCTCGAAATGAAAAACTGTTTTTT.

Worth noting for this clone: One end of the junction fails to match germline, which may point to a read error. The V call is TRBV4-1, the J call TRBJ2-7; TRBD2 aligns across 8 bases. Germline V lookup: CDR1 MGHRA, CDR2 YSYEKL. CDR3 length: 13 residues. This CDR3 is CASSQAGLAGPLF. CDR3 coding DNA: TGCGCCAGCAGCCAAGCGGGCCTAGCGGGTCCCCTCTTC.

V is TRBV27 and J is TRBJ2-5, with 9 bases identical to TRBD2. Trimming removed 3 bases from V and 0 bases from J; junction bases left unmatched: 5. The germline CDR1 and CDR2 sequences are MNHEY and SMNVEV (reference sequence). CDR3 length equals 16 residues. DNA for the CDR3: TGTGCCAGCAGTTTCGCGGGAGGGCCGTACCAAGAGACCCAGTACTTC. Its protein is CASSFAGGPYQETQYF.

V gene TRBV30 combines with J gene TRBJ1-1, with TRBD1 as a possible D gene (6 bases). The CDR3 spans 13 residues. Trimming took off 4 bases at V and 1 base at J, with 10 bases between the two ends. Germline CDR1 GTSNPN, CDR2 SVGIG (reference sequence). For the CDR3, the DNA is TGTGCCTGGATGGTCAGGGGGAACACTGAAGCTTTCTTT. As protein: CAWMVRGNTEAFF.

This sequence joins TRBV4-2 and TRBJ2-1; D is possibly TRBD2 (5 bases). V dropped 0 bases and J dropped 0 bases, with 12 bases sitting between them. Germline V gives CDR1 LGHNA, CDR2 YNFKEQ. The CDR3 extends over 17 amino acids. The CDR3 bases are TGTGCCAGCAGCCAAGATACTTCCACTAGCTCCTACAATGAGCAGTTCTTC. Translation: CASSQDTSTSSYNEQFF.

The genes are TRBV7-2 and TRBJ2-7, with 8 positions matching TRBD1. This CDR3 contains 14 residues. Germline V CDR1 and CDR2: SGHTA, FQGNSA. The V gene end was trimmed by 2 bases and the J gene end by 5 bases; junction bases not matched to a gene: 5. The CDR3 loop is CASSLFRGHNEQYF. Written as DNA, the CDR3 is TGTGCCAGCAGCTTATTCAGGGGGCACAACGAGCAGTACTTC.

The CDR3 DNA reads as TGTGCCTGGAGCCCCCACAGGGGGGGTACTGAAGCTTTCTTT. Translation gives CAWSPHRGGTEAFF. The chain joins TRBV30 to TRBJ1-1; 8 nucleotides align to TRBD1. Germline V gives CDR1 GTSNPN, CDR2 SVGIG (reference sequence). The CDR3 covers 14 residues. J lost 5 bases, V lost 3 bases, and 8 bases had no gene match.